This TCR beta chain was observed in a study of CD8+CD57+ T cells in acquired aplastic anemia. At least ten counts were recorded for this clonotype. What it recognizes is unknown. Study observations and caveats: The number of CD8+ CDR3 sequences shared by patients and controls was approximately 28. Between patients and controls, CD8+ Simpson's diversity did not vary significantly.

CDR3 and TCR beta VDJ profiling relied on a genomic DNA template. TCRdb itself ran the reads through MiXCR, one entry per CDR3 protein. Here the sample spans 150,000 to 180,000 distinct CDR3 sequences, 52% being singletons. Patients chosen for sequencing had CD8+CD57+ cells that had expanded, as shown by flow cytometry. V was shortened by 2 bases and J by 9 bases, with 11 bases between the two germline ends. The CDR3 totals 13 residues. In germline, CDR1 is MRHNA, CDR2 SNTAGT. The V gene is TRBV6-4, the J gene TRBJ2-1; no reliable D call. The sequenced sample was sorted CD4+, CD8+, or CD8+CD57+ T cells (not recorded which) from PBMCs. The TCR comes from a human donor with aplastic anemia. CDR3 protein: CASSDRALGEQFF. CDR3 sequence (DNA): TGTGCCAGCAGTGACCGAGCCCTCGGTGAGCAGTTCTTC.